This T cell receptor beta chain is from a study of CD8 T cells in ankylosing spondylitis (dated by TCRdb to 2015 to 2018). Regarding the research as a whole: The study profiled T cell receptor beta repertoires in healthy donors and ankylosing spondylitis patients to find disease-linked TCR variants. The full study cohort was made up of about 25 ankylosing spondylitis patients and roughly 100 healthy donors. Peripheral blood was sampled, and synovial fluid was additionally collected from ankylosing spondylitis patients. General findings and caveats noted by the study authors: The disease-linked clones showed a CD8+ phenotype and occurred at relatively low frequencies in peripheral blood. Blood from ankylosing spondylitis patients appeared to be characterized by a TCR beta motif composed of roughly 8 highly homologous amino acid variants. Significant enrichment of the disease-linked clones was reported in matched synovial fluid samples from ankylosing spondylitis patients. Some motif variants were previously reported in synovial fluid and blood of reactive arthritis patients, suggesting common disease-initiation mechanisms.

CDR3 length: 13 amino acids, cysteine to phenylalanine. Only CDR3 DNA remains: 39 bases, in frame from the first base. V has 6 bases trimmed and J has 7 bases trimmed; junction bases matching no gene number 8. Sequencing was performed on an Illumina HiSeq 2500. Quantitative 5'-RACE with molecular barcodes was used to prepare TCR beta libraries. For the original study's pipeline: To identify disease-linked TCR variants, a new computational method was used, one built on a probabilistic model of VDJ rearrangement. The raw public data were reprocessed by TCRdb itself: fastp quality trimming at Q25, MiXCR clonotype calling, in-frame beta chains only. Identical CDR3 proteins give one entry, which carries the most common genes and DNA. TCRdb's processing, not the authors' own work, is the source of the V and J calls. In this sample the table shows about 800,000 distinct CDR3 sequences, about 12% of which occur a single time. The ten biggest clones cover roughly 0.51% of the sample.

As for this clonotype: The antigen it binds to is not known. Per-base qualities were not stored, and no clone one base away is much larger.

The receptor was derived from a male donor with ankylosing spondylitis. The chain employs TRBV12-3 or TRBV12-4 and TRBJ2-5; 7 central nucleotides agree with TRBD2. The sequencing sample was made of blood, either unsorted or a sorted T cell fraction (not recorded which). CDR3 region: CASRDWGGGTQYF. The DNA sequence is TGTGCCAGCAGGGATTGGGGGGGAGGGACCCAGTACTTC.